This paragraph covers one TCR beta chain sequence. This sample was included in a study of blood T cell repertoires in COVID-19. Data came from immunoSEQ multiplex PCR; TCRdb stores just in-frame clones and leaves some out. The sample holds some 29,000 clones, under 85% seen once. This sequence was found in a man between 65 and 79 years old with acute or convalescent COVID-19. Input material: peripheral blood.

CDR3: CASSLPNRVQEYYTF. In DNA, the CDR3 is TGTGCCAGCAGCCTTCCCAACAGGGTCCAGGAGTACTACACCTTC. The chain carries TRBV5-4 and TRBJ1-2; maybe TRBD1 (6 bases). This CDR3 spans 15 amino acids. Germline CDR1 is SGHNT and CDR2 is YYREEE (reference sequence). Trimming shortened V by 4 bases and J by 10 bases, and 23 bases separated the two germline ends.